These T cell receptor beta chains were read from a single sample in a study of post-analysis software for immune sequencing data. TCRdb re-derived calls from the PCR reads in MiXCR, one entry per CDR3 protein. The sample includes about half a million distinct CDR3 sequences, 40% to 55% of them seen just once. The sample consisted of blood. Source of these receptors: a girl between 10 and 17 years old with multiple sclerosis. CDR3s include the opening cysteine and the closing phenylalanine or tryptophan. The D gene is left open where the match is weak. Clone size appears in some rows only: once, few, many, or a class for an expanded clone.

J gene: TRBJ2-7
V gene: TRBV28
clone size: once
D gene: -
CDR3 protein: CASRSDSYEQYF
CDR3 DNA: TGTGCCAGCAGATCTGACTCCTACGAGCAGTACTTC

J gene: TRBJ2-5
V gene: TRBV10-3
clone size: few
D gene: -
CDR3 protein: CAISAYSQETQYF
CDR3 DNA: TGTGCCATCAGTGCCTACAGCCAAGAGACCCAGTACTTC

J gene: TRBJ1-4
V gene: TRBV5-1
clone size: -
D gene: -
CDR3 protein: CASSVDRWSVEKLFF
CDR3 DNA: TGCGCCAGCAGCGTAGACAGGTGGTCGGTTGAAAAACTGTTTTTT

J gene: TRBJ2-7
V gene: TRBV28
clone size: -
D gene: TRBD1
CDR3 protein: CASSFLPLDRVTYERYF
CDR3 DNA: TGTGCCAGCAGTTTCCTCCCCCTGGACAGGGTAACTTACGAGCGGTACTTC

J gene: TRBJ2-7
V gene: TRBV29-1
clone size: -
D gene: -
CDR3 protein: CSVGEWEPYEQYF
CDR3 DNA: TGCAGCGTTGGGGAGTGGGAACCCTACGAGCAGTACTTC

J gene: TRBJ2-1
V gene: TRBV28
clone size: few
D gene: -
CDR3 protein: CASSRMGQKLYNEQFF
CDR3 DNA: TGTGCCAGCAGTCGAATGGGACAAAAATTATACAATGAGCAGTTCTTC

J gene: TRBJ2-7
V gene: TRBV28
clone size: once
D gene: -
CDR3 protein: CASSLFRGAGYEQYF
CDR3 DNA: TGTGCCAGCAGTTTATTTCGGGGGGCAGGCTACGAGCAGTACTTC

J gene: TRBJ2-5
V gene: TRBV6-6
clone size: -
D gene: TRBD2
CDR3 protein: CASSSRLAPGETQYF
CDR3 DNA: TGTGCCAGCAGTTCCCGACTAGCGCCTGGGGAGACCCAGTACTTC

J gene: TRBJ2-5
V gene: TRBV11-2
clone size: once
D gene: TRBD2
CDR3 protein: CASSLIGPSGSNEQYF
CDR3 DNA: TGTGCCAGCAGCTTAATTGGGCCTAGCGGGAGCAATGAGCAGTACTTC

J gene: TRBJ2-7
V gene: TRBV5-1
clone size: -
D gene: -
CDR3 protein: CASSRLYEQYF
CDR3 DNA: TGCGCCAGCAGCCGGCTCTACGAGCAGTACTTC

J gene: TRBJ2-7
V gene: TRBV29-1
clone size: few
D gene: TRBD1
CDR3 protein: CSVGGQLYEQYF
CDR3 DNA: TGCAGCGTTGGGGGACAGTTATACGAGCAGTACTTC

J gene: TRBJ1-2
V gene: TRBV7-2
clone size: -
D gene: -
CDR3 protein: CASSLRRAGGYGYTF
CDR3 DNA: TGTGCCAGCAGCTTAAGGCGGGCCGGGGGGTATGGCTACACCTTC

J gene: TRBJ2-7
V gene: TRBV2
clone size: -
D gene: TRBD2
CDR3 protein: CASSEYRLAGGNEQYF
CDR3 DNA: TGTGCCAGCAGTGAATATAGGCTAGCGGGAGGGAATGAGCAGTACTTC

J gene: TRBJ1-5
V gene: TRBV15
clone size: once
D gene: -
CDR3 protein: CATSSAGLQHF
CDR3 DNA: TGTGCCACCAGCTCGGCGGGGCTCCAGCATTTT

J gene: TRBJ2-7
V gene: TRBV7-2
clone size: -
D gene: -
CDR3 protein: CASSHDRNYEQYF
CDR3 DNA: TGTGCCAGCAGCCATGACAGGAACTACGAGCAGTACTTC

J gene: TRBJ2-7
V gene: TRBV4-1
clone size: -
D gene: -
CDR3 protein: CASSQDRGGGSPNEQYF
CDR3 DNA: TGCGCCAGCAGCCAAGATAGGGGGGGCGGGTCCCCCAACGAGCAGTACTTC

J gene: TRBJ2-1
V gene: TRBV12-3/TRBV12-4
clone size: few
D gene: TRBD1
CDR3 protein: CASSRDTRDSRNEQFF
CDR3 DNA: TGTGCCAGCAGCCGAGATACCCGGGACAGCAGGAATGAGCAGTTCTTC

J gene: TRBJ2-3
V gene: TRBV20-1
clone size: -
D gene: -
CDR3 protein: CSRNGNLEDTQYF
CDR3 DNA: TGCAGTAGGAACGGGAACCTGGAAGATACGCAGTATTTT

J gene: TRBJ1-4
V gene: TRBV12-3/TRBV12-4
clone size: -
D gene: -
CDR3 protein: CASSLDPGTKLFF
CDR3 DNA: TGTGCCAGCAGTTTGGATCCTGGGACAAAACTGTTTTTT

J gene: TRBJ2-7
V gene: TRBV29-1
clone size: many
D gene: TRBD1
CDR3 protein: CSAGTAAYEQYF
CDR3 DNA: TGCAGCGCGGGGACAGCGGCCTACGAGCAGTACTTC

J gene: TRBJ2-7
V gene: TRBV29-1
clone size: -
D gene: -
CDR3 protein: CSVGKRRYDEQYF
CDR3 DNA: TGCAGCGTCGGAAAAAGGAGGTACGATGAGCAGTACTTC

J gene: TRBJ2-1
V gene: TRBV29-1
clone size: -
D gene: -
CDR3 protein: CSVAGWISASFYNEQFF
CDR3 DNA: TGCAGCGTTGCGGGTTGGATCAGCGCTAGCTTCTACAATGAGCAGTTCTTC

J gene: TRBJ1-2
V gene: TRBV5-8
clone size: -
D gene: -
CDR3 protein: CASSFKQGYTF
CDR3 DNA: TGTGCCAGCAGCTTCAAACAGGGATACACCTTC

J gene: TRBJ2-7
V gene: TRBV15
clone size: -
D gene: -
CDR3 protein: CATSSGGPGLSLEQYF
CDR3 DNA: TGTGCCACCAGCAGTGGAGGCCCGGGACTCTCCCTCGAGCAGTACTTC

J gene: TRBJ2-1
V gene: TRBV20-1
clone size: few
D gene: TRBD1
CDR3 protein: CSARDLRDSYNEQFF
CDR3 DNA: TGCAGTGCTAGAGATCTAAGGGACAGCTACAATGAGCAGTTCTTC

J gene: TRBJ2-3
V gene: TRBV24-1
clone size: -
D gene: -
CDR3 protein: CATSDEGGRDTQYF
CDR3 DNA: TGTGCCACCAGTGACGAAGGGGGACGAGATACGCAGTATTTT

J gene: TRBJ1-1
V gene: TRBV25-1
clone size: few
D gene: -
CDR3 protein: CASSDWGGPTEAFF
CDR3 DNA: TGTGCCAGCAGTGATTGGGGGGGACCCACTGAAGCTTTCTTT

J gene: TRBJ1-2
V gene: TRBV29-1
clone size: few
D gene: TRBD1
CDR3 protein: CSVWDREDYGYTF
CDR3 DNA: TGCAGCGTGTGGGACAGGGAGGACTATGGCTACACCTTC

J gene: TRBJ2-1
V gene: TRBV28
clone size: -
D gene: TRBD2
CDR3 protein: CASNNPGLAGYNEQFF
CDR3 DNA: TGTGCCAGCAATAACCCGGGACTAGCGGGGTATAATGAGCAGTTCTTC

J gene: TRBJ2-1
V gene: TRBV11-2
clone size: -
D gene: -
CDR3 protein: CASSVRDGNNEQFF
CDR3 DNA: TGTGCCAGCAGCGTCCGGGACGGAAACAATGAGCAGTTCTTC

J gene: TRBJ2-3
V gene: TRBV7-2
clone size: -
D gene: TRBD1
CDR3 protein: CASSPTGLRDTQYF
CDR3 DNA: TGTGCCAGCAGCCCGACAGGGCTTAGGGATACGCAGTATTTT

J gene: TRBJ1-2
V gene: TRBV4-2
clone size: -
D gene: -
CDR3 protein: CASSQQNTGNYGYTF
CDR3 DNA: TGTGCCAGCAGCCAACAAAATACAGGGAACTATGGCTACACCTTC

J gene: TRBJ2-7
V gene: TRBV5-1
clone size: few
D gene: -
CDR3 protein: CASSLNSPRHTDEQYF
CDR3 DNA: TGCGCCAGCAGCTTGAATTCCCCACGACATACAGACGAGCAGTACTTC

J gene: TRBJ2-7
V gene: TRBV20-1
clone size: -
D gene: TRBD2
CDR3 protein: CSASRTSRNEQYF
CDR3 DNA: TGCAGTGCTAGCAGGACTAGCCGTAATGAGCAGTACTTC

J gene: TRBJ2-4
V gene: TRBV14
clone size: -
D gene: -
CDR3 protein: CASSPKGTDIQYF
CDR3 DNA: TGTGCCAGCAGTCCCAAGGGAACGGACATTCAGTACTTC

J gene: TRBJ2-2
V gene: TRBV5-1
clone size: -
D gene: -
CDR3 protein: CASSLVLNTGELFF
CDR3 DNA: TGCGCCAGCAGCTTGGTCCTGAACACCGGGGAGCTGTTTTTT

J gene: TRBJ2-5
V gene: TRBV29-1
clone size: -
D gene: -
CDR3 protein: CSATGWGETQYF
CDR3 DNA: TGCAGCGCCACAGGGTGGGGAGAGACCCAGTACTTC

J gene: TRBJ2-7
V gene: TRBV5-6
clone size: few
D gene: -
CDR3 protein: CASSFSDRYEQYF
CDR3 DNA: TGTGCCAGCAGCTTTAGCGACCGCTACGAGCAGTACTTC

J gene: TRBJ1-6
V gene: TRBV20-1
clone size: -
D gene: -
CDR3 protein: CSARRQALSYNSPLHF
CDR3 DNA: TGCAGTGCCCGGAGGCAGGCTCTCTCCTATAATTCACCCCTCCACTTT

J gene: TRBJ2-1
V gene: TRBV7-8
clone size: many
D gene: -
CDR3 protein: CASSLLDRSDNEQFF
CDR3 DNA: TGTGCCAGCAGCTTATTAGATAGGTCGGACAATGAGCAGTTCTTC

J gene: TRBJ2-7
V gene: TRBV20-1
clone size: -
D gene: TRBD2
CDR3 protein: CRAPPTSGREYEQYF
CDR3 DNA: TGCAGAGCACCCCCGACTAGCGGGAGAGAGTACGAGCAGTACTTC

J gene: TRBJ2-3
V gene: TRBV5-1
clone size: -
D gene: -
CDR3 protein: CASSLGAHLMTDTQYF
CDR3 DNA: TGCGCCAGCAGCTTGGGTGCCCACCTAATGACAGATACGCAGTATTTT

J gene: TRBJ2-7
V gene: TRBV28
clone size: few
D gene: -
CDR3 protein: CASSRGPPLGYEQYF
CDR3 DNA: TGTGCCAGCAGTCGCGGGCCTCCTCTGGGGTACGAGCAGTACTTC

J gene: TRBJ2-3
V gene: TRBV15
clone size: -
D gene: TRBD2
CDR3 protein: CATSSGRGEDTQYF
CDR3 DNA: TGTGCCACCAGCAGTGGGCGGGGGGAAGATACGCAGTATTTT

J gene: TRBJ2-1
V gene: TRBV9
clone size: few
D gene: -
CDR3 protein: CASSDRGPQFF
CDR3 DNA: TGTGCCAGCAGCGATCGGGGACCTCAGTTCTTC